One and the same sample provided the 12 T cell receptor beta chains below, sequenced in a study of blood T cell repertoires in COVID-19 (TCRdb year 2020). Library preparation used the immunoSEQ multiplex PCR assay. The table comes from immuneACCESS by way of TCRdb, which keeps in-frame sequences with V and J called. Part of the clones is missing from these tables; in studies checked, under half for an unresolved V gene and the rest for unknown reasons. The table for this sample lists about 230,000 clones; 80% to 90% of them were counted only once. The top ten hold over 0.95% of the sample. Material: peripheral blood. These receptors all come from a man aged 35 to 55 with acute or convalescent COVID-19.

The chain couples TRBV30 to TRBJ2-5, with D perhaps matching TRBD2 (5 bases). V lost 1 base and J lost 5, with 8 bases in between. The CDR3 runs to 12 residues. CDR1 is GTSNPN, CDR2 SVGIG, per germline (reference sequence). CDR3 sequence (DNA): TGTGCCTGGAGTGCAACGGGGGAGACCCAGTACTTC. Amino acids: CAWSATGETQYF.

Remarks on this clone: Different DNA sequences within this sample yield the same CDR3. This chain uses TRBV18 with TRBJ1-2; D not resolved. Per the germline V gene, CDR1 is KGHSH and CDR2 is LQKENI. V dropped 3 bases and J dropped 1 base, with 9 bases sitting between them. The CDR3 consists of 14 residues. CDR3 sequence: CASSPAAGNYGYTF. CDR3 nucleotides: TGTGCCAGCTCACCTGCTGCGGGTAACTATGGCTACACCTTC.

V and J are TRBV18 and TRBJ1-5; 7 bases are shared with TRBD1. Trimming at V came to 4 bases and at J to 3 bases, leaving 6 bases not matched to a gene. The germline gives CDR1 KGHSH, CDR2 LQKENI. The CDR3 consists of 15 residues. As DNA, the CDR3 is TGTGCCAGCTCACTAAACGACAGGGCCAATCAGCCCCAGCATTTT. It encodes CASSLNDRANQPQHF. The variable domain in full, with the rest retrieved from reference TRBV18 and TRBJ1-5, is NAGVMQNPRHLVRRRGQEARLRCSPMKGHSHVYWYRQLPEEGLKFMVYLQKENIIDESGMPKERFSAEFPKEGPSILRIQQVVRGDSAAYFCASSLNDRANQPQHFGDGTRLSIL.

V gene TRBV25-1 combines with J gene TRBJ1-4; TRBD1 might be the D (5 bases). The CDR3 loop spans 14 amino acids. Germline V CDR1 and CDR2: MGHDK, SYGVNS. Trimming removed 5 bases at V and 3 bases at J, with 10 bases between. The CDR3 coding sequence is TGTGCCAGCAGTCCAGGGTTTCCTAATGAAAAACTGTTTTTT. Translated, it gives CASSPGFPNEKLFF.

The CDR3 spells CASSLGLAGNTGELFF. DNA for the CDR3: TGTGCCAGCAGCTTAGGACTAGCGGGGAACACCGGGGAGCTGTTTTTT. V usage is TRBV7-9 and J usage is TRBJ2-2, with 10 nucleotides matching TRBD2. Trimming at V came to 1 base and at J to 1 base, leaving 0 bases not matched to a gene. The CDR3 is 16 amino acids. Germline CDR1 SEHNR, CDR2 FQNEAQ (reference sequence).

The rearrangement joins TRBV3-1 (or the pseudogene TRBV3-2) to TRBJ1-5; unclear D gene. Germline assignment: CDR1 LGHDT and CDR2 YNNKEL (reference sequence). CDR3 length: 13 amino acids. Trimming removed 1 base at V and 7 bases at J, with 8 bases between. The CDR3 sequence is CASSQVGEQPQHF. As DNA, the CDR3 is TGTGCCAGCAGCCAAGTCGGGGAACAGCCCCAGCATTTT.

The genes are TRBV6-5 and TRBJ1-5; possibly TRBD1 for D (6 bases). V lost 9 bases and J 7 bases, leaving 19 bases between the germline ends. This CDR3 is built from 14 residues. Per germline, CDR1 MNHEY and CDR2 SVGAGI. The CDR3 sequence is CASRKGGDGQPQHF. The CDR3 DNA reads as TGTGCCAGTAGAAAAGGGGGGGATGGGCAGCCCCAGCATTTT.

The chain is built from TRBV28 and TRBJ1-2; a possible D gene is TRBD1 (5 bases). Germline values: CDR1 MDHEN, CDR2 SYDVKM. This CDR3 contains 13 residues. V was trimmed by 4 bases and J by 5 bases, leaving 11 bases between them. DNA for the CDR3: TGTGCCAGCAGTTCAGGGTTAGGATATGGCTACACCTTC. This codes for CASSSGLGYGYTF.

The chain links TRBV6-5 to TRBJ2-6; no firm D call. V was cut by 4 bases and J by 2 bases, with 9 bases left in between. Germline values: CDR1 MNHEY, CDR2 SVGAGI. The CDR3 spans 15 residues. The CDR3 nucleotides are TGTGCCAGCAGTTTCTCGAGGACTGGGGCCAACGTCCTGACTTTC. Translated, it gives CASSFSRTGANVLTF.

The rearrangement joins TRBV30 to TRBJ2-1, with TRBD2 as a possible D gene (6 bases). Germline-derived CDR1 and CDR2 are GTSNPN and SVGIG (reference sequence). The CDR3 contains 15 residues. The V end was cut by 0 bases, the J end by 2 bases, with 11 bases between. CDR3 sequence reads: CAWSVPRGPYNEQFF. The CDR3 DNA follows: TGTGCCTGGAGTGTACCGCGGGGCCCCTACAATGAGCAGTTCTTC.

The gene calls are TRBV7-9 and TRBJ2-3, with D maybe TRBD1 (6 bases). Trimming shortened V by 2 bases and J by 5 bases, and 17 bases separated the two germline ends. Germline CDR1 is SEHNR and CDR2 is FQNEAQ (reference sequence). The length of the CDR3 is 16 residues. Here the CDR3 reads CASSLFGDTRGDTQYF. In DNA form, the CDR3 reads TGTGCCAGCAGCTTATTTGGGGACACCCGCGGAGATACGCAGTATTTT.

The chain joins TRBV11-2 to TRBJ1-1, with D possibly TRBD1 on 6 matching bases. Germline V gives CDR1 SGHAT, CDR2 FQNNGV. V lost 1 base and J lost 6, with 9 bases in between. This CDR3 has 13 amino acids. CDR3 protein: CASSLGRTAEAFF. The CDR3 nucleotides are TGTGCCAGCAGCTTAGGCCGGACAGCTGAAGCTTTCTTT.